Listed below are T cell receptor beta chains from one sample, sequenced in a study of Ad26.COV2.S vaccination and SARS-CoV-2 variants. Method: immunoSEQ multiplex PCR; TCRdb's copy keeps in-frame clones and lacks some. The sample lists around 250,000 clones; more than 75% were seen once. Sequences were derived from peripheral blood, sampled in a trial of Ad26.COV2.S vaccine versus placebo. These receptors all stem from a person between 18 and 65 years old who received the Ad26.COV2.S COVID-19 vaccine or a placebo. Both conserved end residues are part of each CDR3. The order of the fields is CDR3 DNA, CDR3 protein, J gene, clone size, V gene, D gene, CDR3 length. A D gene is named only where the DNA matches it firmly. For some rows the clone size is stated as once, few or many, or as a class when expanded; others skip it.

cdr3_nt: TGCGCCAGCAGCCAAGATGATCGTTTTGGGGGACAGGCTGAAGCTTTCTTT
cdr3_aa: CASSQDDRFGGQAEAFF
j_call: TRBJ1-1
clone_size: -
v_call: TRBV4-1
d_call: TRBD1
cdr3_length: 17

cdr3_nt: TGTGCCAGCAGCGATACAGGGTCTAGCCCTTACGAGCAGTACTTC
cdr3_aa: CASSDTGSSPYEQYF
j_call: TRBJ2-7
clone_size: -
v_call: TRBV5-6
d_call: -
cdr3_length: 15

cdr3_nt: TGTGCCAGCAGCGTCAGTATCGGGAGGCACTATGGCTACACCTTC
cdr3_aa: CASSVSIGRHYGYTF
j_call: TRBJ1-2
clone_size: -
v_call: TRBV5-4
d_call: -
cdr3_length: 15

cdr3_nt: TGTGCCAGCAGCTTAGCTCCGGGACTAGCGGGTATCCCCAATGAGCAGTTCTTC
cdr3_aa: CASSLAPGLAGIPNEQFF
j_call: TRBJ2-1
clone_size: -
v_call: TRBV7-2
d_call: TRBD2
cdr3_length: 18

cdr3_nt: TGTGCCACCAACCCCCTGGGGCGGGAGGTAGCAGATACGCAGTATTTT
cdr3_aa: CATNPLGREVADTQYF
j_call: TRBJ2-3
clone_size: -
v_call: TRBV24-1
d_call: TRBD2
cdr3_length: 16

cdr3_nt: TGTGCCAGCAGTTTCCGGGAGCAAGAGACCCAGTACTTC
cdr3_aa: CASSFREQETQYF
j_call: TRBJ2-5
clone_size: -
v_call: TRBV27
d_call: -
cdr3_length: 13

cdr3_nt: TGTGCCAGCAGCTCCGTCGGGACTAGCGGGAGTTCGGATACGCAGTATTTT
cdr3_aa: CASSSVGTSGSSDTQYF
j_call: TRBJ2-3
clone_size: -
v_call: TRBV7-2
d_call: TRBD2
cdr3_length: 17

cdr3_nt: TGTGCCAGTACCCTCTCCGGGGATGAAAAACTGTTTTTT
cdr3_aa: CASTLSGDEKLFF
j_call: TRBJ1-4
clone_size: -
v_call: TRBV28
d_call: -
cdr3_length: 13

cdr3_nt: TGTGCCAGTAGTATTGGGGGCAGCTCCTACGAGCAGTACTTC
cdr3_aa: CASSIGGSSYEQYF
j_call: TRBJ2-7
clone_size: once
v_call: TRBV19
d_call: -
cdr3_length: 14

cdr3_nt: TGTGCCAGCAGCTTGGGACAGGGGTTAGCCTATGGCTACACCTTC
cdr3_aa: CASSLGQGLAYGYTF
j_call: TRBJ1-2
clone_size: -
v_call: TRBV7-2
d_call: TRBD1
cdr3_length: 15

cdr3_nt: TGCAGCGTTGGAGCGGGAGCCTACGAGCAGTACTTC
cdr3_aa: CSVGAGAYEQYF
j_call: TRBJ2-7
clone_size: -
v_call: TRBV29-1
d_call: TRBD2
cdr3_length: 12

cdr3_nt: TGTGCCAGCAGCTTAGCGGCCGGGATCGGTAATGAAAAACTGTTTTTT
cdr3_aa: CASSLAAGIGNEKLFF
j_call: TRBJ1-4
clone_size: -
v_call: TRBV7-9
d_call: -
cdr3_length: 16